Following are 27 T cell receptor beta chains from one sample sequenced in a study of blood T cell repertoires in COVID-19. Assay used: immunoSEQ multiplex PCR; TCRdb lists only in-frame clones, some missing. This table holds roughly 230,000 clones, roughly 80% found once. The sample comprised peripheral blood. The origin of the receptors is a woman older than 75 with COVID-19, enrolled during active disease.

The rearrangement joins TRBV9 to TRBJ1-5; 7 nucleotides align to TRBD1. Germline V gene sequence: CDR1 SGDLS, CDR2 YYNGEE. CDR3 length equals 14 residues. V lost 2 bases, J lost 7 bases, and 6 bases stayed unmatched. CDR3: CASSVDRAGQPQHF. The CDR3 nucleotides are TGTGCCAGCAGCGTCGACAGGGCTGGGCAGCCCCAGCATTTT.

This chain links TRBV25-1 with TRBJ1-1, with 12 nucleotides matching TRBD1. V dropped 4 bases and J dropped 8; count of bases not matched to a gene: 11. The CDR3 sequence is 16 residues long. Germline V CDR1 and CDR2: MGHDK, SYGVNS. DNA for the CDR3: TGTGCCAGCAGTGCTCAACCGGGACAGGGGGCATTGGAAGCTTTCTTT. Protein product: CASSAQPGQGALEAFF.

The rearrangement uses TRBV10-3 and TRBJ2-1; 9 bases line up with TRBD1. V gave up 5 bases and J gave up 6 bases; unmatched junction bases: 2. Germline CDR1 is ENHRY and CDR2 is SYGVKD. The length of the CDR3 is 13 residues. This chain's CDR3 is CAISTDRGNEQFF. The CDR3 nucleotides read TGTGCCATCAGTACGGACAGGGGCAATGAGCAGTTCTTC.

This rearrangement joins TRBV20-1 to TRBJ1-2, with D possibly TRBD1 on 6 matching bases. The CDR3 covers 10 residues. Germline lookup yields CDR1 DFQATT and CDR2 SNEGSKA (reference sequence). V gave up 7 bases and J gave up 8 bases, with 11 bases separating them. CDR3 DNA sequence: TGCAGTGTATGGACAGAGGGCTACACCTTC. This encodes CSVWTEGYTF.

The CDR3 reads CASSLWTSGGASDNEQFF. The CDR3 DNA reads TGTGCCAGCAGCTTGTGGACTAGCGGGGGGGCATCAGACAATGAGCAGTTCTTC. This chain links TRBV7-2 with TRBJ2-1; 15 bases agree with TRBD2. Losses at the gene ends were 3 bases for V and 5 bases for J; bases not matched to a gene: 8. Per the germline V gene, CDR1 is SGHTA and CDR2 is FQGNSA. The CDR3 contains 18 residues.

This chain uses TRBV2 with TRBJ2-5; TRBD1 might be the D (7 bases). V was cut by 7 bases and J by 5 bases, with 17 bases left in between. The CDR3 is made up of 14 amino acids. Per germline, CDR1 SNHLY and CDR2 FYNNEI. The CDR3 region has the DNA TGTGCCAGCACAGGGGGGCGTTTGTGGGAGACCCAGTACTTC. Translation: CASTGGRLWETQYF. Full variable domain (outside the CDR3, taken from reference TRBV2 and TRBJ2-5): EPEVTQTPSHQVTQMGQEVILRCVPISNHLYFYWYRQILGQKVEFLVSFYNNEISEKSEIFDDQFSVERPDGSNFTLKIRSTKLEDSAMYFCASTGGRLWETQYFGPGTRLLVL.

This chain connects TRBV11-2 to TRBJ1-2; no clear D. Per the germline V gene, CDR1 is SGHAT and CDR2 is FQNNGV. The CDR3 is 13 residues long. Trimming cost V 5 bases and J 5 bases, with 12 bases left between them. The DNA for the CDR3 is TGTGCCAGCAGCCGCGGGCATGCATATGGCTACACCTTC. Amino acids: CASSRGHAYGYTF.

V gene TRBV24-1 combines with J gene TRBJ2-7; 9 bases are a match to TRBD1. The V gene's germline CDR1 is KGHDR and CDR2 SFDVKD. The CDR3 loop spans 13 amino acids. The J segment lost 6 bases and the V segment lost 9 bases, leaving 8 bases of the junction unmatched. The CDR3 loop reads CATSRDREFEQYV. In DNA, the CDR3 is TGTGCCACCTCCCGGGACAGGGAATTCGAGCAGTACGTC.

J is TRBJ1-1 and V is TRBV5-8; the D gene is possibly TRBD1 (6 bases). V was clipped by 1 base and J by 1 base, with 11 bases between them. CDR1 is SGHTS and CDR2 is YDEGEE in the germline V gene. The CDR3 consists of 15 residues. The CDR3: CASSLWGGGNTEAFF. CDR3 sequence (DNA): TGTGCCAGCAGCTTGTGGGGAGGGGGGAACACTGAAGCTTTCTTT.

The rearrangement links TRBV6-5 to TRBJ2-2; 10 bases align to TRBD1. Germline V gives CDR1 MNHEY, CDR2 SVGAGI. Trimming removed 6 bases from V and 4 bases from J; junction bases left unmatched: 5. The CDR3 is made up of 15 amino acids. CDR3 protein: CASSTRTGGTGELFF. The CDR3 nucleotides are TGTGCCAGCAGCACTCGGACAGGGGGCACCGGGGAGCTGTTTTTT.

V usage is TRBV9 and J usage is TRBJ1-3; D possibly corresponds to TRBD1 (6 bases). V dropped 4 bases and J dropped 0 bases, with 11 bases sitting between them. CDR3 size: 15 residues. Germline V gene lookup returns CDR1 SGDLS and CDR2 YYNGEE. Written as DNA, the CDR3 is TGTGCCAGCAGCCCCCAAGGGGGCTCTGGAAACACCATATATTTT. Translating gives CASSPQGGSGNTIYF.

The chain has TRBV30 and TRBJ1-1; possibly TRBD1 for D (5 bases). The CDR3 has 12 amino acids. V was pared by 5 bases and J by 4 bases, with 11 bases between. Germline CDR1 GTSNPN, CDR2 SVGIG (reference sequence). CDR3 nucleotides: TGTGCCTGGCGCTTGGGGGGCACTGAAGCTTTCTTT. Amino acids: CAWRLGGTEAFF.

This sequence joins TRBV27 and TRBJ1-3, with 7 positions matching TRBD1. V was clipped by 8 bases and J by 4 bases; unmatched bases: 11. The germline V gene has CDR1 MNHEY and CDR2 SMNVEV (reference sequence). This CDR3 is 15 amino acids long. CDR3 protein: CASRGGGGAGNTIYF. DNA for the CDR3: TGTGCCAGCCGGGGGGGAGGGGGCGCAGGAAACACCATATATTTT.

CDR3 residues: CASSSRGNTIYF. The CDR3 nucleotides read TGTGCCAGTAGCTCGAGGGGAAACACCATATATTTT. The rearrangement links TRBV19 to TRBJ1-3, with unresolved D. Germline assignment: CDR1 LNHDA and CDR2 SQIVND (reference sequence). The length of the CDR3 is 12 residues. Between the trimmed V and J ends, which lost 6 bases and 4 bases, there was a span of 7 bases.

The J gene is TRBJ2-7, the V gene TRBV18; unclear D gene. CDR1 and CDR2 from the germline V gene are KGHSH and LQKENI. The CDR3 has 13 amino acids. V was shortened by 3 bases and J by 4 bases, with 10 bases between the two germline ends. The CDR3 protein is CASSPNGRYEQYV. As DNA, the CDR3 is TGTGCCAGCTCACCGAATGGTAGATACGAGCAGTACGTC.

The rearrangement links TRBV3-1 (or the pseudogene TRBV3-2) to TRBJ1-4, with 7 nucleotides matching TRBD1. Per germline, CDR1 LGHDT and CDR2 YNNKEL (reference sequence). V shed 2 bases and J 3 bases; nucleotides not matched to a gene: 9. The CDR3 is 17 residues long. The CDR3 loop is CASSQRQGGAANEKLFF. In DNA form, the CDR3 reads TGTGCCAGCAGCCAACGCCAAGGGGGCGCGGCTAATGAAAAACTGTTTTTT.

This clone was observed a single time. The V and J genes are TRBV29-1 and TRBJ2-7; tentative D call: TRBD2 (5 bases). Germline V CDR1 and CDR2: SQVTM, ANQGSEA. V lost 0 bases and J lost 7, with 10 bases in between. The CDR3 length is 12 residues. The CDR3 coding sequence is TGCAGCGTTGAAGATCGCCCGGGGGAGCAGTACTTC. Residues: CSVEDRPGEQYF.

CDR3 sequence: CASSESYFFSEQYV. Written as DNA, the CDR3 is TGTGCCAGCAGTGAATCTTACTTTTTTAGCGAGCAGTACGTC. The chain couples TRBV6-1 to TRBJ2-7; D remains ambiguous. Trimming took 2 bases from V and 6 from J, leaving 14 bases between them. Germline lookup yields CDR1 MNHNS and CDR2 SASEGT. This CDR3 is 14 amino acids long.

CDR3 DNA: TGTGCCAGCAGCGATCCCGGTTTAGGCTACACCTTC. Protein product: CASSDPGLGYTF. The chain recombines TRBV2 with TRBJ1-2; D gene uncertain. The V and J ends lost 6 bases and 8 bases respectively, with 13 bases between them. The CDR3 sequence is 12 residues long. Germline V gene sequence: CDR1 SNHLY, CDR2 FYNNEI.

The chain employs TRBV7-2 and TRBJ2-3, with 8 bases that match TRBD2. The V gene's germline CDR1 is SGHTA and CDR2 FQGNSA. This CDR3 has 15 residues. The ends lost 5 bases at V and 2 bases at J; junction bases unmatched: 6. In nucleotides, the CDR3 is TGTGCCAGCAGCATGTTAGCGGGGAACACAGATACGCAGTATTTT. It is translated as CASSMLAGNTDTQYF. Combining the CDR3 with reference TRBV7-2 and TRBJ2-3 gives the whole variable domain GAGVSQSPSNKVTEKGKDVELRCDPISGHTALYWYRQSLGQGLEFLIYFQGNSAPDKSGLPSDRFSAERTGGSVSTLTIQRTQQEDSAVYLCASSMLAGNTDTQYFGPGTRLTVL.

This clone was recorded only once. This chain connects TRBV5-1 to TRBJ1-6; 11 nucleotides match TRBD1. The CDR3 covers 16 residues. Germline lookup yields CDR1 SGHRS and CDR2 YFSETQ. V gave up 4 bases and J gave up 8 bases; unmatched junction bases: 8. Here the CDR3 reads CASSLGGTGGDSPLHF. In nucleotides, the CDR3 is TGCGCCAGCAGCCTGGGTGGGACAGGGGGAGATTCACCCCTCCACTTT.

In its sample, this clone was seen a few times. The V and J genes are TRBV11-2 and TRBJ1-2; no definite D call. CDR1 and CDR2 from the germline V gene are SGHAT and FQNNGV. Trimming left V 2 bases short and J 1 base short, with 14 bases between. This CDR3 is 16 amino acids long. The CDR3 nucleotides read TGTGCCAGCAGCTTATCCCCGGGGAGGAGTAACTATGGCTACACCTTC. Translation: CASSLSPGRSNYGYTF.

The chain carries TRBV18 and TRBJ2-3; the D gene is possibly TRBD1 (6 bases). The ends were cut back, 3 bases at V and 5 bases at J, with 9 bases in the middle. The CDR3 is 13 amino acids. Germline V gene lookup returns CDR1 KGHSH and CDR2 LQKENI. In DNA form, the CDR3 reads TGTGCCAGCTCACCCCGAGGGGGAGATACGCAGTATTTT. It encodes CASSPRGGDTQYF. Filled out from reference TRBV18 and TRBJ2-3, the complete variable domain reads NAGVMQNPRHLVRRRGQEARLRCSPMKGHSHVYWYRQLPEEGLKFMVYLQKENIIDESGMPKERFSAEFPKEGPSILRIQQVVRGDSAAYFCASSPRGGDTQYFGPGTRLTVL.

The rearrangement links TRBV28 to TRBJ1-6; 8 nucleotides align to TRBD1. Trimming removed 4 bases from V and 7 bases from J; junction bases left unmatched: 3. CDR1 and CDR2 (germline): MDHEN, SYDVKM. The CDR3 consists of 14 residues. CDR3 sequence reads: CASSSGQENSPLHF. In DNA form, the CDR3 reads TGTGCCAGCAGTTCGGGACAGGAGAATTCACCCCTCCACTTT.

The rearrangement uses TRBV11-1 and TRBJ2-5; TRBD1 matches 9 bases. J was trimmed by 5 bases and V by 7 bases; bases with no gene match: 11. Germline V CDR1 and CDR2: SGHAT, FQDESV (reference sequence). The CDR3 runs to 15 residues. The CDR3 loop reads CASTLQGAKSETQYF. CDR3 nucleotides: TGTGCCAGCACTCTACAGGGGGCCAAATCGGAGACCCAGTACTTC.

This chain links TRBV6-4 with TRBJ2-2, with 7 positions matching TRBD1. This CDR3 region has 13 residues. Losses at the gene ends were 6 bases for V and 7 bases for J; bases not matched to a gene: 5. Germline-derived CDR1 and CDR2 are MRHNA and SNTAGT. The CDR3 DNA reads TGTGCCAGCAGCGGACAGGAGAGCGGGGAGCTGTTTTTT. Its protein is CASSGQESGELFF.

V usage is TRBV6-5 and J usage is TRBJ1-3; tentatively, D is TRBD1 (5 bases). The V end lost 6 bases, the J end lost 2 bases, and 14 bases lay between the germline ends. The length of the CDR3 is 15 residues. Germline values: CDR1 MNHEY, CDR2 SVGAGI. The CDR3: CASSRAGAPGNTIYF. The DNA of the CDR3 is TGTGCCAGCAGCCGAGCTGGGGCGCCTGGAAACACCATATATTTT.